This TCR beta chain appears in the sequencing data of a study of blood T cell repertoires in COVID-19. On the study more broadly: Collection of acute and convalescent COVID-19 samples took place in the United States, Italy and Spain. In each case, the material was cDNA or gDNA derived from T cells, B-cell-depleted T cells, or PBMCs.

Germline V gives CDR1 SGDLS, CDR2 YYNGEE. V shed 0 bases and J 3 bases; nucleotides not matched to a gene: 4. CDR3 size: 15 residues. Source study methods: Amplification with reference gene primers provided the estimates of nucleated cell counts. Libraries were prepared by immunoSEQ multiplex PCR; TCRdb keeps only in-frame clonotypes and omits some of them. V, J and clone size derive from that table, while D and trimming were established from the DNA sequence. The profile covers around 68,000 clones, with approximately 88% appearing a single time and 2% to 2.5% taken by the ten largest. The sequenced sample consisted of peripheral blood. The chain recombines TRBV9 with TRBJ2-7, with 9 bases identical to TRBD1. The origin of this receptor is a human donor in a cohort sampled during active COVID-19. The DNA for the CDR3 is TGTGCCAGCAGCGTAGCCCCGGACAGGGGCTACGAGCAGTACTTC. Protein product: CASSVAPDRGYEQYF.